This T cell receptor (beta chain) was retrieved from a study of shared clonotypes between healthy human individuals. This CDR3 contains 17 residues. Trimming pared 0 bases from V and 1 base from J, leaving 14 bases between. Germline-derived CDR1 and CDR2 are SGDLS and YYNGEE. Assay: immunoSEQ multiplex PCR; the TCRdb copy retains only in-frame clones and omits some. The sample has about a million clones; approximately 77% are singletons. The chain carries TRBV9 and TRBJ1-3, with TRBD1 as a possible D gene (6 bases). Sequencing was performed on memory CD4+ T cells from PBMCs. The subset was: CD45RA-negative fraction. The receptor was derived from a young man in good health. Some clones in this sample may be carry-over from other donors' samples. The CDR3 reads CASSVAANRVSGNTIYF. CDR3 nucleotides: TGTGCCAGCAGCGTAGCCGCCAACAGGGTTTCTGGAAACACCATATATTTT.